A single sample gave rise to the 26 T cell receptor beta chains below, sequenced in a study of T cells after yellow fever vaccination. A single record per CDR3 protein comes from TCRdb applying MiXCR to the 5' RACE reads. The repertoire holds 100,000 to 150,000 distinct CDR3 sequences, with about 7.4% as singletons. The source material was CD4+ T cells sorted from PBMCs, sampled around 10 days after the first yellow fever vaccination. These receptors came from a man younger than 35 who received the YFV17D yellow fever vaccine.

This clonotype was counted many times. The chain recombines TRBV4-3 with TRBJ2-5; a weak D match, TRBD2 (5 bases). The germline CDR1 and CDR2 sequences are LGHNA and YSLEER. This CDR3 has 14 residues. The germline V and J ends were trimmed by 4 bases and 4 bases, with 13 bases remaining between them. The CDR3 nucleotides read TGCGCCAGCAGCCCCACCTTCCGGGGAGAGACCCAGTACTTC. Translating gives CASSPTFRGETQYF.

In this sample, this clonotype turned up many times. The chain uses TRBV12-3 or TRBV12-4 and TRBJ2-7, with TRBD1 identical over 11 bases. J lost 3 bases, V lost 6 bases, and 4 bases had no gene match. The CDR3 loop spans 14 amino acids. CDR3 coding DNA: TGTGCCAGCAGGACCGGGACAGGGGGCTACGAGCAGTACTTC. Its translation is CASRTGTGGYEQYF.

This clonotype was detected ten times or more. The gene calls are TRBV5-1 and TRBJ1-1; D possibly corresponds to TRBD1 (5 bases). The CDR3 covers 14 residues. Germline V gene data show CDR1 as SGHRS and CDR2 as YFSETQ. Deletions cut 2 bases from V and 5 bases from J, with 13 bases between. The DNA for the CDR3 is TGCGCCAGCAGCTTCGGGGCTGGAGGAACTGAAGCTTTCTTT. Encoded protein: CASSFGAGGTEAFF.

This clonotype was seen ten or more times. The chain is built from TRBV27 and TRBJ2-5; TRBD2 is a possible D gene (5 bases). The ends were cut back, 8 bases at V and 0 bases at J, with 19 bases in the middle. This CDR3 region has 16 residues. Germline V gene lookup returns CDR1 MNHEY and CDR2 SMNVEV (reference sequence). For the CDR3, the DNA is TGTGCCAGCGCCTCCTACAGAGGGTCGTACCAAGAGACCCAGTACTTC. Amino acid sequence: CASASYRGSYQETQYF.

This clonotype was detected ten times or more. The J gene is TRBJ2-2, the V gene TRBV5-5, with TRBD1 identical over 7 bases. The germline V gene encodes CDR1 SGHKS and CDR2 YYEKEE (reference sequence). V dropped 4 bases and J dropped 6; count of bases not matched to a gene: 3. The CDR3 covers 13 residues. The CDR3, as DNA: TGTGCCAGCAGCCGACAGGGAGCCGGGGAGCTGTTTTTT. It is translated as CASSRQGAGELFF.

In this sample, this clonotype turned up many times. In DNA form, the CDR3 reads TGTGCCAGCAGCCCCCGGACAGGGCGTTCACCCCTCCACTTT. The encoded protein is CASSPRTGRSPLHF. The chain carries TRBV7-2 and TRBJ1-6; 8 bases line up with TRBD1. V gave up 5 bases and J gave up 9 bases; unmatched junction bases: 6. Germline V lookup: CDR1 SGHTA, CDR2 FQGNSA. This CDR3 is built from 14 residues.

This clonotype turned up a few times. The chain uses TRBV28 and TRBJ2-7, with D maybe TRBD1 (6 bases). The CDR3 runs to 14 residues. Trimming stripped 3 bases from V and 2 bases from J, with 11 bases between. In germline, CDR1 is MDHEN, CDR2 SYDVKM. This CDR3 reads CASSLTGNAYEQYV. CDR3 nucleotides: TGTGCCAGCAGTTTGACAGGAAATGCCTACGAGCAGTACGTC.

This clonotype was counted at least ten times. This CDR3 reads CASSRNGLALSGANVLTF. The CDR3 DNA is TGTGCCAGCAGCCGGAACGGACTAGCGCTCTCTGGGGCCAACGTCCTGACTTTC. The rearrangement joins TRBV5-4 to TRBJ2-6; 9 nucleotides match TRBD2. Trimming removed 4 bases from V and 0 bases from J; junction bases left unmatched: 8. The V gene's germline CDR1 is SGHNT and CDR2 YYREEE (reference sequence). CDR3 length: 18 amino acids.

This clonotype came up many times. This sequence joins TRBV5-1 and TRBJ1-6; tentative D call: TRBD1 (5 bases). The CDR3 totals 12 residues. V lost 5 bases and J lost 8, with 8 bases in between. Germline V gene data show CDR1 as SGHRS and CDR2 as YFSETQ. This CDR3 is CASRVGDSPLHF. The CDR3 bases are TGCGCCAGCAGGGTAGGGGATTCACCCCTCCACTTT.

This clonotype was detected ten times or more. The chain is built from TRBV11-2 and TRBJ2-7; D may correspond to TRBD1 or TRBD2 (5 bases each). Germline CDR1 and CDR2: SGHAT and FQNNGV. Between the trimmed V and J ends, which lost 5 bases and 2 bases, there was a span of 16 bases. The CDR3 spans 15 residues. CDR3: CASSPNFGAAYEQYF. In DNA, the CDR3 is TGTGCCAGCAGCCCGAACTTCGGGGCGGCCTACGAGCAGTACTTC. Full variable domain (outside the CDR3, taken from reference TRBV11-2 and TRBJ2-7): EAGVAQSPRYKIIEKRQSVAFWCNPISGHATLYWYQQILGQGPKLLIQFQNNGVVDDSQLPKDRFSAERLKGVDSTLKIQPAKLEDSAVYLCASSPNFGAAYEQYFGPGTRLTVT.

This clonotype was found many times. This CDR3 is CASSLSTGQETQYF. CDR3 nucleotides: TGCGCCAGCAGCTTGTCAACAGGCCAAGAGACCCAGTACTTC. The chain is built from TRBV5-1 and TRBJ2-5; TRBD1 might be the D (5 bases). The CDR3 extends over 14 amino acids. The V end lost 1 base, the J end lost 1 base, and 8 bases lay between the germline ends. Germline assignment: CDR1 SGHRS and CDR2 YFSETQ.

This clonotype was seen ten or more times. The chain combines TRBV5-1 with TRBJ2-7; possibly TRBD2 for D (6 bases). The CDR3 sequence is 12 residues long. With 1 base removed from V and 9 bases from J, the gap between germline ends came to 11 bases. Germline V gene sequence: CDR1 SGHRS, CDR2 YFSETQ. CDR3 nucleotide sequence: TGCGCCAGCAGCTTGAACATCGGGAGGCAGTACTTC. It encodes CASSLNIGRQYF.

The chain joins TRBV6-1 to TRBJ2-2; no clear D gene. This CDR3 spans 14 amino acids. The ends were cut back, 9 bases at V and 2 bases at J, with 13 bases in the middle. Germline CDR1 is MNHNS and CDR2 is SASEGT. The CDR3: CASRARFNTGELFF. CDR3 DNA: TGTGCCAGTCGGGCACGATTCAACACCGGGGAGCTGTTTTTT.

This clonotype has a handful of counts. The chain has TRBV7-2 and TRBJ1-3; unclear D gene. Germline V gives CDR1 SGHTA, CDR2 FQGNSA. V lost 5 bases, J lost 5 bases, and 10 bases lay in between. The CDR3 sequence is 13 residues long. Written as DNA, the CDR3 is TGTGCCAGCAGCCCGGGTGGTAGAAACACCATATATTTT. It translates to CASSPGGRNTIYF.

Turning to this clonotype: This could be a read error, since a much larger clone is one nucleotide away. Without the conserved terminal phenylalanine or tryptophan, this CDR3 likely stems from a read error. The genes are TRBV5-1 and TRBJ1-1; D is perhaps TRBD1 (6 bases). The CDR3 contains 15 residues. Trimming cost V 7 bases and J 2 bases, with 18 bases left between them. Germline assignment: CDR1 SGHRS and CDR2 YFSETQ. The CDR3 nucleotides read TGCGCCAGCCGACCGGTGGGGACACCTAACACTGAAGCTTTCCTT. Protein sequence: CASRPVGTPNTEAFL.

Ten or more counts support this clonotype. Here the CDR3 DNA reads TGTGCCAGCAGCTTTGGTTTTGGACGCAATGAGCAGTTCTTC. Encoded protein: CASSFGFGRNEQFF. The chain uses TRBV7-3 and TRBJ2-1; the D is unclear. The CDR3 has 14 amino acids. The V gene lost 3 bases and the J gene lost 6 bases, with 12 bases spanning the gap. Germline values: CDR1 SGHTA, CDR2 FQGTGA.

This clonotype was found many times. The V gene is TRBV20-1, the J gene TRBJ2-1, with D perhaps being TRBD1 or TRBD2 (6 bases each). This CDR3 spans 13 amino acids. V shed 3 bases and J shed 6 bases, with 12 bases lying between them. From germline, CDR1 is DFQATT and CDR2 SNEGSKA (reference sequence). CDR3 residues: CSARGGAINEQFF. DNA for the CDR3: TGCAGTGCTAGGGGGGGCGCAATCAATGAGCAGTTCTTC.

This clonotype showed up many times. The J gene is TRBJ1-3, the V gene TRBV3-1; tentative D call: TRBD1 (5 bases). CDR3 length equals 16 residues. Germline V gives CDR1 LGHDT, CDR2 YNNKEL (reference sequence). V dropped 0 bases and J dropped 0 bases, with 9 bases sitting between them. CDR3 protein: CASSQEAGSSGNTIYF. CDR3 in DNA: TGTGCCAGCAGCCAAGAGGCAGGGAGCTCTGGAAACACCATATATTTT.

This clonotype came up many times. V is TRBV6-1 and J is TRBJ1-2; D is undetermined. The germline V gene encodes CDR1 MNHNS and CDR2 SASEGT. This CDR3 has 13 residues. V was shortened by 6 bases and J by 7 bases, with 15 bases between the two germline ends. The CDR3 loop is CASSGGRPLGYTF. The CDR3 DNA reads TGTGCCAGCAGCGGCGGCCGCCCCCTTGGCTACACCTTC.

This clonotype was recorded many times. The V call is TRBV7-2, the J call TRBJ1-2, with a weak D call TRBD1 (6 bases). CDR1 is SGHTA and CDR2 is FQGNSA in the germline V gene. The CDR3 is 15 amino acids. Deletions cut 5 bases from V and 4 bases from J, with 17 bases between. This CDR3 reads CASSEGGVRGYGYTF. CDR3 sequence (DNA): TGTGCCAGCAGCGAAGGGGGGGTTAGGGGCTATGGCTACACCTTC.

At least ten counts were recorded for this clonotype. The chain combines TRBV10-3 with TRBJ2-5; D remains unclear. Germline values: CDR1 ENHRY, CDR2 SYGVKD. The CDR3 runs to 14 residues. With 4 bases removed from V and 2 bases from J, the gap between germline ends came to 11 bases. This CDR3 reads CAISASGRQETQYF. In nucleotides, the CDR3 is TGTGCCATCAGTGCGTCCGGCAGGCAAGAGACCCAGTACTTC.

This clonotype has at least ten counts. The chain employs TRBV18 and TRBJ2-2, with unresolved D. CDR1 is KGHSH, CDR2 LQKENI, per germline. Trimming stripped 3 bases from V and 4 bases from J, with 12 bases between. The CDR3 contains 15 residues. The CDR3 here is CASSPSFGLTGELFF. The CDR3 bases are TGTGCCAGCTCACCGTCGTTCGGTCTCACCGGGGAGCTGTTTTTT.

This clonotype occurred many times. Here the CDR3 reads CASSLGQMNTEAFF. DNA of the CDR3: TGTGCCAGCAGCTTAGGACAGATGAACACTGAAGCTTTCTTT. The J gene is TRBJ1-1, the V gene TRBV7-9; D is perhaps TRBD1 (5 bases). V was shortened by 1 base and J by 0 bases, with 6 bases between the two germline ends. The CDR3 loop spans 14 amino acids. The germline V gene encodes CDR1 SEHNR and CDR2 FQNEAQ (reference sequence).

The chain joins TRBV18 to TRBJ1-1; the D is unclear. Germline lookup yields CDR1 KGHSH and CDR2 LQKENI. Trimming removed 3 bases from V and 0 bases from J, with 11 bases in between. The CDR3 loop spans 15 amino acids. CDR3 DNA sequence: TGTGCCAGCTCACCGGTTTCGGATATGAACACTGAAGCTTTCTTT. This codes for CASSPVSDMNTEAFF. The full variable domain, with the rest looked up from reference TRBV18 and TRBJ1-1, is NAGVMQNPRHLVRRRGQEARLRCSPMKGHSHVYWYRQLPEEGLKFMVYLQKENIIDESGMPKERFSAEFPKEGPSILRIQQVVRGDSAAYFCASSPVSDMNTEAFFGQGTRLTVV.

This clonotype was detected ten times or more. CDR3 nucleotides: TGTGCCAGCAGCAACCAAGGAGTGGGCTACACCTTC. Its translation: CASSNQGVGYTF. The V gene is TRBV7-2, the J gene TRBJ1-2; D remains ambiguous. In germline, CDR1 is SGHTA, CDR2 FQGNSA. V was shortened by 5 bases and J by 8 bases, with 12 bases between the two germline ends. The CDR3 covers 12 residues.

This clonotype appeared many times. The rearrangement uses TRBV7-2 and TRBJ2-1, with unresolved D. The CDR3 runs 16 residues. Trimming cost V 1 base and J 0 bases, with 10 bases left between them. Germline loops: CDR1 SGHTA, CDR2 FQGNSA. The CDR3 DNA sequence: TGTGCCAGCAGCTTAGGTGCGGCTGACTCCTACAATGAGCAGTTCTTC. It yields the protein CASSLGAADSYNEQFF. Full variable domain (outside the CDR3, taken from reference TRBV7-2 and TRBJ2-1): GAGVSQSPSNKVTEKGKDVELRCDPISGHTALYWYRQSLGQGLEFLIYFQGNSAPDKSGLPSDRFSAERTGGSVSTLTIQRTQQEDSAVYLCASSLGAADSYNEQFFGPGTRLTVL.